This T cell receptor beta chain originates from a study of Ad26.COV2.S vaccination and SARS-CoV-2 variants. Notes on the study in general: Greater spike-specific TCR breadth was seen in vaccine recipients than in placebo recipients.

CDR1 SGDLS and CDR2 YYNGEE come from the germline V gene. Trimming stripped 0 bases from V and 2 bases from J, with 9 bases between. The CDR3 covers 14 residues. The method was immunoSEQ multiplex PCR; TCRdb's version includes in-frame clones alone and lacks a portion of them. Here the sample spans about 500,000 clones, 89% being singletons. Of note for this clone: Its antigen is not identified.

The treatment: some 20 received Ad26.COV2.S at low or high dose, single or two shots; a few received placebo; per-sample allocation not given. Sampling was performed 63 days after the first vaccine or placebo injection. A Boston adult aged 18-55 years was the donor. The gene calls are TRBV9 and TRBJ2-7; the D is unclear. The source was peripheral blood, collected in a trial of Ad26.COV2.S vaccine versus placebo. The TCR was taken from a person between 18 and 65 years old who received the Ad26.COV2.S COVID-19 vaccine or a placebo. The CDR3 sequence: CASSVEHYPYEQYF. The CDR3 DNA sequence: TGTGCCAGCAGCGTAGAACACTATCCCTACGAGCAGTACTTC.